The clone carrying this TCR beta chain has only a few counts. TCRdb ran MiXCR on the 5' RACE reads and lists one entry per CDR3 protein. The sample lists about 170,000 distinct CDR3 sequences, 13% seen once, with about 3.6% in the top ten. This sample is part of a study of T-cell memory formation after mild COVID-19. CDR3 length: 14 residues. CDR1 is SGHTA and CDR2 is FQGNSA in the germline V gene. V was cut by 5 bases and J by 3 bases, with 13 bases left in between. The specimen sequenced was PBMCs or a T cell subset sorted from them (not recorded which). The chain uses TRBV7-2 and TRBJ2-5; no clear D. The receptor comes from a man between 18 and 35 years old who had mild COVID-19 (a few samples of this study predate the infection). Cell type and time point are not known. The CDR3: CASSRRYDEETQYF. CDR3 sequence (DNA): TGTGCCAGCAGCCGACGATACGACGAAGAGACCCAGTACTTC.